These 17 T cell receptor beta chains originate from one sample sequenced in a study of molecular identifiers for immune sequencing clone quantification. TCRdb re-called the PCR reads through MiXCR, storing one row per CDR3 protein. The top ten hold approximately 0.8% of the sample, which has 490,000 or so distinct CDR3 sequences, about a fifth seen once. Sequencing was performed on naive CD8+ T cells from blood, with Jurkat cell RNA spiked in. Specified subset: FACS-sorted CD8+CD4-CCR7+CD45RA+ naive T cells. These receptors all come from a human donor in good health. Some libraries in this study had Jurkat cell RNA spiked in.

V usage is TRBV12-3 or TRBV12-4 and J usage is TRBJ2-5, with a weak D call TRBD1 (5 bases). This CDR3 has 13 residues. The V end lost 9 bases, the J end lost 3 bases, and 14 bases lay between the germline ends. CDR3 residues: CASRGSMEETQYF. CDR3 nucleotides: TGTGCCAGTAGGGGTTCGATGGAAGAGACCCAGTACTTC.

In this sample, this clonotype turned up many times. This chain uses TRBV4-1 with TRBJ1-1; D remains unclear. V shed 0 bases and J shed 4 bases, with 15 bases lying between them. This CDR3 is 16 amino acids long. Germline loops: CDR1 MGHRA, CDR2 YSYEKL. CDR3 in amino acids: CASSQELDLGVTEAFF. CDR3 in DNA: TGCGCCAGCAGCCAAGAATTAGATCTGGGTGTCACTGAAGCTTTCTTT.

This clonotype occurred a few times. The chain uses TRBV19 and TRBJ2-7; 8 positions agree with TRBD1. The CDR3 has 17 amino acids. The V gene's germline CDR1 is LNHDA and CDR2 SQIVND (reference sequence). V trimming: 1 base; J trimming: 2 bases; junction bases outside the gene matches: 10. The CDR3 loop is CASSIATGTGLTYEQYF. The CDR3 bases are TGTGCCAGTAGTATAGCTACCGGGACAGGACTAACCTACGAGCAGTACTTC.

V usage is TRBV27 and J usage is TRBJ1-4; D unresolved. Trimming left V 5 bases short and J 3 bases short, with 10 bases between. Germline-derived CDR1 and CDR2 are MNHEY and SMNVEV (reference sequence). The CDR3 totals 14 residues. CDR3 bases: TGTGCCAGCAGTGTACTGGGATCTAATGAAAAACTGTTTTTT. Protein product: CASSVLGSNEKLFF.

At least ten counts were recorded for this clonotype. The V gene is TRBV5-1, the J gene TRBJ2-7; the match to TRBD1 covers 8 bases. The V segment lost 5 bases and the J segment 2 bases; nucleotides outside the gene matches: 3. CDR3 length: 13 residues. CDR1 and CDR2 (germline): SGHRS, YFSETQ. For the CDR3, the DNA is TGCGCCAGCAGGACAGGGGCTGCCTACGAGCAGTACTTC. Protein product: CASRTGAAYEQYF.

Note on this clonotype: A much larger clone lies one base from this, so it may be a read error. The chain combines TRBV7-9 with TRBJ2-2, with 7 nucleotides matching TRBD2. The length of the CDR3 is 16 residues. The germline gives CDR1 SEHNR, CDR2 FQNEAQ (reference sequence). The CDR3, as DNA: TGTGCCAGCAGCCCGCCGGCCAGCGGGAACACCGGGGAGCCGTTTTTT. Its protein is CASSPPASGNTGEPFF.

This clonotype was observed at least ten times. This chain connects TRBV28 to TRBJ2-7; D possibly corresponds to TRBD2 (6 bases). V lost 2 bases and J lost 7, with 12 bases in between. The CDR3 length is 13 residues. Germline loops: CDR1 MDHEN, CDR2 SYDVKM. In DNA form, the CDR3 reads TGTGCCAGCAGTTTAGGAGGGGTTGAGGAGCAGTACTTC. It yields the protein CASSLGGVEEQYF.

Points on this clonotype: The CDR3 carries no conserved terminal phenylalanine or tryptophan, so it likely arises from a read error. The limits of the CDR3 on the DNA are not certain, so only TCRdb's listed CDR3 is given. V gene TRBV21-1 combines with J gene TRBJ1-2; the D call TRBD1 from the table was never checked on the DNA. TRBV21-1 is a pseudogene locus. The CDR3 adds up to 17 amino acids, both ends counted. This CDR3 reads CASSNRGRDRFNYGYTL.

This clonotype was observed many times. The V call is TRBV11-2, the J call TRBJ2-7; D remains ambiguous. Deletions cut 1 base from V and 2 bases from J, with 6 bases between. This CDR3 is 13 amino acids long. Germline CDR1 is SGHAT and CDR2 is FQNNGV. In DNA, the CDR3 is TGTGCCAGCAGCTTAGCGCCCGCCTACGAGCAGTACTTC. Translating gives CASSLAPAYEQYF.

This clonotype was counted ten times or more. The J gene is TRBJ1-1, the V gene TRBV5-1; D remains ambiguous. V was cut by 5 bases and J by 6 bases, with 11 bases left in between. Germline loops: CDR1 SGHRS, CDR2 YFSETQ. The CDR3 consists of 12 residues. The CDR3 sequence is CASRGKGAEAFF. The CDR3 coding sequence is TGCGCCAGCAGGGGGAAAGGAGCTGAAGCTTTCTTT.

This clonotype was counted a few times. The rearrangement uses TRBV11-3 and TRBJ2-5; D is possibly TRBD2 (5 bases). The CDR3 covers 15 residues. In germline, CDR1 is SGHNT, CDR2 YENEEA. The germline V and J ends were trimmed by 5 bases and 4 bases, with 17 bases remaining between them. The CDR3 sequence is CASSHGDYARETQYF. CDR3 sequence (DNA): TGTGCCAGCAGCCACGGTGACTACGCGCGAGAGACCCAGTACTTC.

This clonotype was seen a few times. V is TRBV12-3 or TRBV12-4 and J is TRBJ1-1; D unclear. The CDR3 extends over 14 amino acids. Between the trimmed V and J ends, which lost 1 base and 1 base, there was a span of 7 bases. This CDR3 is CASSLGTSNTEAFF. The CDR3 DNA follows: TGTGCCAGCAGTTTAGGCACCTCGAACACTGAAGCTTTCTTT.

The DNA for the CDR3 is TGTGCCAGCACCCTTAGGGACAGACTGAACACTGAAGCTTTCTTT. As protein: CASTLRDRLNTEAFF. The V call is TRBV28, the J call TRBJ1-1; 7 bases fit TRBD1. Looked up from germline, CDR1 is MDHEN and CDR2 is SYDVKM. The CDR3 has 15 residues. V shed 7 bases, J shed 0 bases, and the junction held 8 bases outside the gene matches.

This clonotype was counted at least ten times. The chain recombines TRBV4-1 with TRBJ2-3, with 13 bases identical to TRBD2. This CDR3 contains 17 residues. CDR1 and CDR2 (germline): MGHRA, YSYEKL. V was pared by 6 bases and J by 2 bases, with 8 bases of the junction left unmatched. In nucleotides, the CDR3 is TGCGCCAGCAGGCGGACTAGCGGGGGATCATTCACAGATACGCAGTATTTT. Protein product: CASRRTSGGSFTDTQYF.

This sequence joins TRBV6-5 and TRBJ2-7; no reliable D call. This CDR3 region has 11 residues. V was trimmed by 0 bases and J by 7 bases, leaving 4 bases between them. Per germline, CDR1 MNHEY and CDR2 SVGAGI. Here the CDR3 reads CASSYSAEQYF. The CDR3 bases are TGTGCCAGCAGTTACTCGGCGGAGCAGTACTTC.

This chain links TRBV11-2 with TRBJ1-2, with TRBD1 matching 7 bases. The germline gives CDR1 SGHAT, CDR2 FQNNGV. This CDR3 contains 17 residues. With V trimmed by 5 bases and J by 7 bases, 19 bases remained unmatched. CDR3 sequence (DNA): TGTGCCAGCAGCCCAACCACCCTGACAGGGTCTAAGAGTGGCTACACCTTC. It translates to CASSPTTLTGSKSGYTF.

The sample holds many counts of this clonotype. The rearrangement joins TRBV4-3 to TRBJ1-1, with TRBD1 as a possible D gene (5 bases). Trimming took 0 bases from V and 4 from J, leaving 9 bases between them. The CDR3 runs 14 residues. CDR1 is LGHNA, CDR2 YSLEER, per germline. The CDR3 is CASSQEQGSTEAFF. CDR3 nucleotide sequence: TGCGCCAGCAGCCAAGAGCAGGGAAGCACTGAAGCTTTCTTT.